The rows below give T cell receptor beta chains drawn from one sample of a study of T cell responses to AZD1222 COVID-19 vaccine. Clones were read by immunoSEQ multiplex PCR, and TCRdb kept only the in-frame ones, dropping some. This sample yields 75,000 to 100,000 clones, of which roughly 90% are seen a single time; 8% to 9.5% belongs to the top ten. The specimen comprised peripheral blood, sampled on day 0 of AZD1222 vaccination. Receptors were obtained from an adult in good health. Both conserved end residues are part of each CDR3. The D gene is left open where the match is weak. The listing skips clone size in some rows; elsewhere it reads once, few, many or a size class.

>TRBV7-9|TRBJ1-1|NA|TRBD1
CASSVQGAPTEAFF
TGTGCCAGCAGCGTACAGGGGGCCCCCACTGAAGCTTTCTTT
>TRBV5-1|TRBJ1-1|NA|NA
CASSLVRLGFGTEAFF
TGCGCCAGCAGCTTGGTCCGGTTGGGATTCGGCACTGAAGCTTTCTTT
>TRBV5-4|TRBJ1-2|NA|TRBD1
CASSLASGTGVYGYTF
TGTGCCAGCAGCTTGGCCTCCGGGACAGGGGTCTATGGCTACACCTTC
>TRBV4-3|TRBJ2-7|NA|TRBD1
CASSQSLTGGAGEQYF
TGCGCCAGCAGCCAATCCTTGACAGGGGGCGCGGGTGAGCAGTACTTC
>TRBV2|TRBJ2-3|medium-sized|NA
CASLVIAEVGTDTQYF
TGTGCCAGCTTAGTAATAGCGGAGGTTGGCACAGATACGCAGTATTTT
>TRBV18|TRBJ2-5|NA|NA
CASSLAVGSETQYF
TGTGCCAGCTCACTGGCGGTAGGGTCAGAGACCCAGTACTTC
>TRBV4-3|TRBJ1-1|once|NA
CASSPRTDNTEAFF
TGCGCCAGCAGCCCCCGGACAGATAACACTGAAGCTTTCTTT
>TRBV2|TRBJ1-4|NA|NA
CASWSRTPNEKLFF
TGTGCCAGCTGGTCGAGGACACCTAATGAAAAACTGTTTTTT
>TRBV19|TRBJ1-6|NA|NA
CASSSRGSPLHF
TGTGCCAGTTCCTCGCGGGGGTCACCCCTCCACTTT
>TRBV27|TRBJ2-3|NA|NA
CAGWTDTQYF
TGTGCCGGGTGGACAGATACGCAGTATTTT
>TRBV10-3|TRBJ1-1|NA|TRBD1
CAISEPTGGNTEAFF
TGTGCCATCAGTGAGCCGACAGGGGGCAACACTGAAGCTTTCTTT
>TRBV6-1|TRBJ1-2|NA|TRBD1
CASSDGEGARVGYTF
TGTGCCAGCAGTGATGGGGAGGGGGCAAGGGTGGGCTACACCTTC
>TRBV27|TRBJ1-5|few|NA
CASGRGIGQPQHF
TGTGCCAGCGGGAGGGGTATAGGGCAGCCCCAGCATTTT
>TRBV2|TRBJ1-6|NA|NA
CASPRALDSPLHF
TGTGCCAGCCCCAGGGCTTTGGATTCACCCCTCCACTTT